This T cell receptor beta chain originates from a study of T cell responses to AZD1222 COVID-19 vaccine. Study-wide points: Donors in the cohort were predominantly white British and more often female, and clonal diversity was possibly underestimated.

This CDR3 has 14 residues. V was shortened by 4 bases and J by 5 bases, with 15 bases between the two germline ends. Per germline, CDR1 SGHRS and CDR2 YFSETQ. With respect to this clone: Its specificity is not known.

The assay was immunoSEQ multiplex PCR, and TCRdb's table has in-frame clones only and misses some. The sample includes over 40,000 clones, under 85% of them seen just once. The TCR was taken from an adult in good health. The sample was peripheral blood, taken on day 0 of AZD1222 vaccination. The genes are TRBV5-1 and TRBJ2-5; D is unclear. The CDR3 region is CASSLTTARETQYF. The CDR3 coding sequence is TGCGCCAGCAGCCTTACCACGGCCCGGGAGACCCAGTACTTC.